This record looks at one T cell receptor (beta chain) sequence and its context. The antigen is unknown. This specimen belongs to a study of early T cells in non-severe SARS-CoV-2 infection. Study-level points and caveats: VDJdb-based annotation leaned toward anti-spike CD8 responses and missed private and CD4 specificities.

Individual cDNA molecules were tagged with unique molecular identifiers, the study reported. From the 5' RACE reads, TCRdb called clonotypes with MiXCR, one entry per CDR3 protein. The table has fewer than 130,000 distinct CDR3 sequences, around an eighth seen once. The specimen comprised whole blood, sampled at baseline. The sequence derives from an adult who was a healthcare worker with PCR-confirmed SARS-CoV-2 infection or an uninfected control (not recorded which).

CDR3 sequence reads: CSARDWASGGAETQYF. The CDR3 DNA sequence: TGCAGTGCTAGAGACTGGGCTAGCGGGGGGGCGGAGACCCAGTACTTC. The chain has TRBV20-1 and TRBJ2-5; 12 nucleotides match TRBD2. In germline, CDR1 is DFQATT, CDR2 SNEGSKA (reference sequence). V lost 0 bases to trimming and J lost 5 bases; unmatched junction nucleotides: 7. This CDR3 spans 16 amino acids.